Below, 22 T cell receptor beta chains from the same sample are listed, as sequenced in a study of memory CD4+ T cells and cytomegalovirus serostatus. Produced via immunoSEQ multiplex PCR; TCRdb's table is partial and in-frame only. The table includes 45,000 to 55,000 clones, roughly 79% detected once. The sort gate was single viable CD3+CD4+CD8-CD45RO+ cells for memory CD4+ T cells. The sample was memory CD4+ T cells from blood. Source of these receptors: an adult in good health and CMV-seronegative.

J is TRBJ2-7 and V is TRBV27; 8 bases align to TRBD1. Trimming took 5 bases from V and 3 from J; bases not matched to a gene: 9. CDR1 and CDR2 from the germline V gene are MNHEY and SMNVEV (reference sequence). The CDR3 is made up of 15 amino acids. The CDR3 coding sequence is TGTGCCAGCAGTGGTTGGACAGGGTTTAACTACGAGCAGTACTTC. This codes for CASSGWTGFNYEQYF.

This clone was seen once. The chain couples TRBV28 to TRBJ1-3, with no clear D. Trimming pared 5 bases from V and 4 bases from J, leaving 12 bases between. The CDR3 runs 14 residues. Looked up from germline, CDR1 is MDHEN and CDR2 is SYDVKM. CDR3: CASSPRLAGNTIYF. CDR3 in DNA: TGTGCCAGCAGTCCCCGACTGGCGGGAAACACCATATATTTT.

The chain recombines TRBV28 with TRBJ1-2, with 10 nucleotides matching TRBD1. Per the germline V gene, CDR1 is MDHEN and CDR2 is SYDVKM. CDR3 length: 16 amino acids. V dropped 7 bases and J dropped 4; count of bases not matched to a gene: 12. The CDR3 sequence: CASTTSGTGVGYGYTF. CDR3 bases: TGTGCCAGCACCACATCCGGGACAGGGGTGGGCTATGGCTACACCTTC.

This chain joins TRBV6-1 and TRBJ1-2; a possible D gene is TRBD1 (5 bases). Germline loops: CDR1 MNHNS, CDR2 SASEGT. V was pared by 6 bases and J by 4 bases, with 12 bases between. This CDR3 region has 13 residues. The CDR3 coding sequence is TGTGCCAGCAGCCAACCCCAGGGCTATGGCTACACCTTC. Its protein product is CASSQPQGYGYTF.

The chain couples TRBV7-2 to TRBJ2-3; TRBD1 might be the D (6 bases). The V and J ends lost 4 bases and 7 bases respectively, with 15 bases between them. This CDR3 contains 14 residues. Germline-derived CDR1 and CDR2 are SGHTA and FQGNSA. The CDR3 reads CASSSVTGLNTQYF. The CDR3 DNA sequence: TGTGCCAGCAGCTCGGTGACAGGACTTAATACGCAGTATTTT.

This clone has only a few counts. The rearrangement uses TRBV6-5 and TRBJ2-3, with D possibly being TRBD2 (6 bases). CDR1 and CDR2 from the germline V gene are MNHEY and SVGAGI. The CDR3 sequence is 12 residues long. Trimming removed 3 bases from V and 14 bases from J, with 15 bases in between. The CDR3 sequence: CASSYIGDSWYF. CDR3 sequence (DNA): TGTGCCAGCAGTTATATAGGGGACTCGTGGTATTTT.

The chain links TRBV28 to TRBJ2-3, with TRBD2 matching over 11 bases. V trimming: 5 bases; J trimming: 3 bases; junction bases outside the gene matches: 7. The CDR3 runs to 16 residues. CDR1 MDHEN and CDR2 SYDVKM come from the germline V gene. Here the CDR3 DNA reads TGTGCCAGCAGTCGAACTAGCGGGGGAAAAACAGATACGCAGTATTTT. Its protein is CASSRTSGGKTDTQYF.

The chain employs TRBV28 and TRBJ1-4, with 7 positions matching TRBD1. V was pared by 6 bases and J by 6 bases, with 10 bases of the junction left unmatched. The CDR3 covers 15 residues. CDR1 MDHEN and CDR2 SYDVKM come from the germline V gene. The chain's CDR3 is CASRPPGTEDEKLFF. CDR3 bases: TGTGCCAGCAGACCTCCCGGGACAGAAGATGAAAAACTGTTTTTT.

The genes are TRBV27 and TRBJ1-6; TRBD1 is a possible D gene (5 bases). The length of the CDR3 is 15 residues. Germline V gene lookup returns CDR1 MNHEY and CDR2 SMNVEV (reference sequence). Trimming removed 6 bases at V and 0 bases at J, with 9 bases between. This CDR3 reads CASRTDSSYNSPLHF. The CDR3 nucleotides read TGTGCCAGCAGGACCGACAGCTCCTATAATTCACCCCTCCACTTT.

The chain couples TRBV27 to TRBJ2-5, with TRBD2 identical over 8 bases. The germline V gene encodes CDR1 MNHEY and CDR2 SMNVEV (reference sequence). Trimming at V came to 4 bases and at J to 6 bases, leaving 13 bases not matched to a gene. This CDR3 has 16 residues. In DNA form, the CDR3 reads TGTGCCAGCAGTTCCTACGACCAGCGGGGGATGAAGACCCAGTACTTC. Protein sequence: CASSSYDQRGMKTQYF.

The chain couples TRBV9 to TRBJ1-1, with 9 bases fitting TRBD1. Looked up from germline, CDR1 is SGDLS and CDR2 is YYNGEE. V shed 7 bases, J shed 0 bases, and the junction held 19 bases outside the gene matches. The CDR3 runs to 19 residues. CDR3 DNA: TGTGCCAGCGCCCCCCTGAAAAGGACAGGGGCAATTATGAACACTGAAGCTTTCTTT. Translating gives CASAPLKRTGAIMNTEAFF.

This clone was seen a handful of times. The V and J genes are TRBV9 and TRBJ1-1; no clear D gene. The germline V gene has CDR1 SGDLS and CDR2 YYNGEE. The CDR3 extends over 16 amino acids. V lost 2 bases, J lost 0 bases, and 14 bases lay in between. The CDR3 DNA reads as TGTGCCAGCAGCGTCGGGGAACTCGGGATGAACACTGAAGCTTTCTTT. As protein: CASSVGELGMNTEAFF.

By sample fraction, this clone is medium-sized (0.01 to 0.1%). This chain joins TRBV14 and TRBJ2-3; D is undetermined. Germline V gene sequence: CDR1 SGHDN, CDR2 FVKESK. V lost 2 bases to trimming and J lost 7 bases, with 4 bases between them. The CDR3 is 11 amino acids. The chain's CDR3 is CASSQYNTQYF. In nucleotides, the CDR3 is TGTGCCAGCAGCCAATATAATACGCAGTATTTT.

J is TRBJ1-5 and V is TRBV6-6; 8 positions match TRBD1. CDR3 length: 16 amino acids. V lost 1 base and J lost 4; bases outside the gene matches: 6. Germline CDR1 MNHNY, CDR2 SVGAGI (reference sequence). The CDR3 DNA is TGTGCCAGCAGTTACTACCGGGACAGGCCTAATCAGCCCCAGCATTTT. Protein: CASSYYRDRPNQPQHF.

The CDR3, as DNA: TGTGCCAGCAGCCGATCAGGCGGGACAGCCCTTTATAGCAATCAGCCCCAGCATTTT. Translating it yields CASSRSGGTALYSNQPQHF. This sequence joins TRBV11-2 and TRBJ1-5; 7 nucleotides agree with TRBD1. CDR1 and CDR2 from the germline V gene are SGHAT and FQNNGV. The CDR3 loop spans 19 amino acids. V trimming: 5 bases; J trimming: 0 bases; junction bases outside the gene matches: 16. Full variable domain (rest looked up from reference TRBV11-2 and TRBJ1-5): EAGVAQSPRYKIIEKRQSVAFWCNPISGHATLYWYQQILGQGPKLLIQFQNNGVVDDSQLPKDRFSAERLKGVDSTLKIQPAKLEDSAVYLCASSRSGGTALYSNQPQHFGDGTRLSIL.

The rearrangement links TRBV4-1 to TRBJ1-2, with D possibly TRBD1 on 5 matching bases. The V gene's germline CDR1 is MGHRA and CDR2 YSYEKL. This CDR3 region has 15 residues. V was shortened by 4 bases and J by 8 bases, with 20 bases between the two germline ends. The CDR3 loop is CASSPIPLGETGYTF. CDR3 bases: TGCGCCAGCAGCCCAATCCCACTAGGGGAAACCGGCTACACCTTC.

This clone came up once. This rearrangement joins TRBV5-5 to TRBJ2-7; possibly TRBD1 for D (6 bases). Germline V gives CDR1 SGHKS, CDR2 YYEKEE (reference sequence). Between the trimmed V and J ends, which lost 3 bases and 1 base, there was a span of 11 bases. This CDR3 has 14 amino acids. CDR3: CASSYRDTSYEQYF. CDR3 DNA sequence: TGTGCCAGCAGCTACCGGGACACGTCCTACGAGCAGTACTTC.

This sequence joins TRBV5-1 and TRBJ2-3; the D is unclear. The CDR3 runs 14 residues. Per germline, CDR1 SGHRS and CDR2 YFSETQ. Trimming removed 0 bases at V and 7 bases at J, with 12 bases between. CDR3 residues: CASSLGEPANTQYF. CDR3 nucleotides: TGCGCCAGCAGCTTGGGAGAGCCCGCGAATACGCAGTATTTT.

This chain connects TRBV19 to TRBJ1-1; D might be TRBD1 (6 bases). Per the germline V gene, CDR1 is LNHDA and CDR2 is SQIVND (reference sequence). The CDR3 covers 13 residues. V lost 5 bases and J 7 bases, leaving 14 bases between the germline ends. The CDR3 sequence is CASSPGGHSEAFF. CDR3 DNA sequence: TGTGCCAGTAGTCCCGGGGGGCACAGTGAAGCTTTCTTT.

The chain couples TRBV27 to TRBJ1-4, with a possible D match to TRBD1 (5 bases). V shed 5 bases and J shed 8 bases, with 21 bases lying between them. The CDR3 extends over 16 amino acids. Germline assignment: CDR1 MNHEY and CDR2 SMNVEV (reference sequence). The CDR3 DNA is TGTGCCAGCAGTGCCCCCAGCCGGGGCTCAAGGGAAAAACTGTTTTTT. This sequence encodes CASSAPSRGSREKLFF.

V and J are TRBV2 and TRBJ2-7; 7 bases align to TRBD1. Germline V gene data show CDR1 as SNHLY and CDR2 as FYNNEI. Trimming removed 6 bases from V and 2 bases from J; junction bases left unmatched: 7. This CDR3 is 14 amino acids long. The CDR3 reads CASREQGPTYEQYF. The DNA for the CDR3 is TGTGCCAGCAGGGAACAGGGGCCTACCTACGAGCAGTACTTC.

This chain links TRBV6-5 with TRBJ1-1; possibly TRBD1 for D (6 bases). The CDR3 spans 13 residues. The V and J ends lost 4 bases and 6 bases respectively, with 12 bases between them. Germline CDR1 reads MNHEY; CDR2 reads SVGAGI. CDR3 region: CASSSGVVSEAFF. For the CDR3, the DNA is TGTGCCAGCAGTTCAGGGGTCGTATCTGAAGCTTTCTTT.